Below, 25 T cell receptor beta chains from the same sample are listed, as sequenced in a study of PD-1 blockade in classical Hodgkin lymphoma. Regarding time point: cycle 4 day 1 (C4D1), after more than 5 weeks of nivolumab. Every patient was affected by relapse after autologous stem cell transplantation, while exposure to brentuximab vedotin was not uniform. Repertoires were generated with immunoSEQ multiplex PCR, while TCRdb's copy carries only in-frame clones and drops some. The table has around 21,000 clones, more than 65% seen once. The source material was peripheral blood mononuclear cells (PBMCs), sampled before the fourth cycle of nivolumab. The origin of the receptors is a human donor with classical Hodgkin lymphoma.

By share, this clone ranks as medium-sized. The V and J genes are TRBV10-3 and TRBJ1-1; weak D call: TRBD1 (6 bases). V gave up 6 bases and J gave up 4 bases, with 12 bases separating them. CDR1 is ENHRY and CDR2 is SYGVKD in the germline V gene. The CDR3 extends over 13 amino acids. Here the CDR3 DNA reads TGTGCCATCAGGACAACAGGGACCACTGAAGCTTTCTTT. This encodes CAIRTTGTTEAFF.

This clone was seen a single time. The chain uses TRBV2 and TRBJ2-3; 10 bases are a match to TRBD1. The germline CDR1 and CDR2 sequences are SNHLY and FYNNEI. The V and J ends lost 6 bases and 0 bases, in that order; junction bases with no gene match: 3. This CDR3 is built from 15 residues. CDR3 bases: TGTGCCAGCAGGGGACAGGGGATGAGCACAGATACGCAGTATTTT. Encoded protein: CASRGQGMSTDTQYF.

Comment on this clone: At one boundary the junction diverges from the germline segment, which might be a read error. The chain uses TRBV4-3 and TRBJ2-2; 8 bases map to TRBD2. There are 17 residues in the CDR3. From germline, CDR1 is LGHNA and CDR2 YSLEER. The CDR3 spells CATSQHRFGGENGELFF. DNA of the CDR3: TGCGCCACCAGCCAACATCGTTTCGGGGGGGAGAACGGGGAGCTGTTTTTT.

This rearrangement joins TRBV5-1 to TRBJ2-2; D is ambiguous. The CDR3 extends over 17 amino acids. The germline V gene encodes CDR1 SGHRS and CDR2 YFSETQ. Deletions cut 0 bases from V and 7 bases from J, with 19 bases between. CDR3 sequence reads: CASSLARGGIELGELFF. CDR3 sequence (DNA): TGCGCCAGCAGCTTGGCCCGCGGCGGAATTGAGCTCGGGGAGCTGTTTTTT.

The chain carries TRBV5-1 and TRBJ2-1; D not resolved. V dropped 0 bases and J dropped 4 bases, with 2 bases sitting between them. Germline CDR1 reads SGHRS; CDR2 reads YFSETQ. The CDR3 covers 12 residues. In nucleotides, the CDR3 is TGCGCCAGCAGCTTGGATTACAATGAGCAGTTCTTC. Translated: CASSLDYNEQFF.

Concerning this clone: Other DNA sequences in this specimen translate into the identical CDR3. CDR3 DNA: TGTGCCAGCAGTTTATTGGGAGGGTATGGCTACACCTTC. This codes for CASSLLGGYGYTF. The chain uses TRBV28 and TRBJ1-2; D gene ambiguous. CDR1 MDHEN and CDR2 SYDVKM come from the germline V gene. The CDR3 is 13 residues long. The V end was cut by 1 base, the J end by 5 bases, with 8 bases between.

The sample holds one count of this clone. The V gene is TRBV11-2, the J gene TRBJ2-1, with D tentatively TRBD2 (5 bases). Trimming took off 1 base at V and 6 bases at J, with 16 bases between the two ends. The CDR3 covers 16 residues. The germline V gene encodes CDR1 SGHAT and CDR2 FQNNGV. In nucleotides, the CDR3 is TGTGCCAGCAGCTTAGTTCCTGACTATTCAAGCAATGAGCAGTTCTTC. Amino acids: CASSLVPDYSSNEQFF.

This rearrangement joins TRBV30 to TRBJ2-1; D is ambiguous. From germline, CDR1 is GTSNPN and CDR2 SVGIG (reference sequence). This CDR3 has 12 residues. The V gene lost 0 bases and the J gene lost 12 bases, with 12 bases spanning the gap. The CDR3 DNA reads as TGTGCCTGGAGTGTACCAGCCGCTCTGCAGTTCTTC. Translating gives CAWSVPAALQFF.

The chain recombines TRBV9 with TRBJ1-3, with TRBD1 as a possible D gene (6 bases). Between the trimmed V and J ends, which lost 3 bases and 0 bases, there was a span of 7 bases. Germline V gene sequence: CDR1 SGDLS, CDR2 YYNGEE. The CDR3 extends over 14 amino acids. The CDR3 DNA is TGTGCCAGCAGCGGGACAGACTCTGGAAACACCATATATTTT. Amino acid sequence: CASSGTDSGNTIYF.

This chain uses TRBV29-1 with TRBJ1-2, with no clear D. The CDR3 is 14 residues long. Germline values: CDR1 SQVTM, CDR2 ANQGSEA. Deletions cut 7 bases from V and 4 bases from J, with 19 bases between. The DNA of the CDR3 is TGCAGCGCCAATTCGAAAAGGACGGTCTATGGCTACACCTTC. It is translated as CSANSKRTVYGYTF. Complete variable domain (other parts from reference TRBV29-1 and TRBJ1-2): SAVISQKPSRDICQRGTSLTIQCQVDSQVTMMFWYRQQPGQSLTLIATANQGSEATYESGFVIDKFPISRPNLTFSTLTVSNMSPEDSSIYLCSANSKRTVYGYTFGSGTRLTVV.

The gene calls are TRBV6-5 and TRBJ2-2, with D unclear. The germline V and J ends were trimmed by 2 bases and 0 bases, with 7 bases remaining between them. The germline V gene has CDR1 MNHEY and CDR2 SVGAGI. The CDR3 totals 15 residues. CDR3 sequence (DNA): TGTGCCAGCAGTTACAGGTCACCGAACACCGGGGAGCTGTTTTTT. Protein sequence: CASSYRSPNTGELFF.

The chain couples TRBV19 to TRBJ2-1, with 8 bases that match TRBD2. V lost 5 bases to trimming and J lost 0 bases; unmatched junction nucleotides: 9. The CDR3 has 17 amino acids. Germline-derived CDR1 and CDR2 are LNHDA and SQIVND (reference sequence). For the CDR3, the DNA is TGTGCCAGTAGTCCCACAGGCGGGGGGAGCTCCTACAATGAGCAGTTCTTC. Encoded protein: CASSPTGGGSSYNEQFF.

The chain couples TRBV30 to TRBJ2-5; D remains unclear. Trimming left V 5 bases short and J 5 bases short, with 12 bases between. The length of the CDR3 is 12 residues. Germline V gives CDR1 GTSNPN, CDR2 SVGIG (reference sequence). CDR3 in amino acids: CAWAPGSETQYF. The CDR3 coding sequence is TGTGCCTGGGCTCCGGGCTCTGAGACCCAGTACTTC.

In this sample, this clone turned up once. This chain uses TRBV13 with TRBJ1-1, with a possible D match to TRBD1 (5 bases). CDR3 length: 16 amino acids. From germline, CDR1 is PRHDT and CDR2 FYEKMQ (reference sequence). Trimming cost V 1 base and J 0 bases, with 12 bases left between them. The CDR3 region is CASSLEAGTLNTEAFF. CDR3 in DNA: TGTGCCAGCAGCTTAGAAGCAGGGACTTTGAACACTGAAGCTTTCTTT.

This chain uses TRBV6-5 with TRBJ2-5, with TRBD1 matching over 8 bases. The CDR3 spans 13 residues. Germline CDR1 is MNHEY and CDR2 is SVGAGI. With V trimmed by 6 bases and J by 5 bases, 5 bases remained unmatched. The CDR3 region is CASSRTGWETQYF. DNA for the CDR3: TGTGCCAGCAGCCGGACAGGGTGGGAGACCCAGTACTTC.

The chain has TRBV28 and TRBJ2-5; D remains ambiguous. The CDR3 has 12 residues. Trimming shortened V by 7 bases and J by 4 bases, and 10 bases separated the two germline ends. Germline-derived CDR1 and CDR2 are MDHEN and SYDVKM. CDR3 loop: CASNRVRETQYF. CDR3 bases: TGTGCCAGCAACCGGGTGAGAGAGACCCAGTACTTC.

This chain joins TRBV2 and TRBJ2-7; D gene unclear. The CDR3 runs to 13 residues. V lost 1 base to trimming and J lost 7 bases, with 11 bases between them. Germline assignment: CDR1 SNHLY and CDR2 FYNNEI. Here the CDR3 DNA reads TGTGCCAGCAGTGAAGTCGGGTTTGGGGAGCAGTACTTC. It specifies CASSEVGFGEQYF.

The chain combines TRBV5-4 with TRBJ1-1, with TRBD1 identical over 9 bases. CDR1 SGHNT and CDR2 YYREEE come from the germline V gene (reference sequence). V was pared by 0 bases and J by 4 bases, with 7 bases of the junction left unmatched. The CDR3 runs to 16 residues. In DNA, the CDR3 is TGTGCCAGCAGCTTGGAACCGGGACAGGGTGGCACTGAAGCTTTCTTT. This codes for CASSLEPGQGGTEAFF.

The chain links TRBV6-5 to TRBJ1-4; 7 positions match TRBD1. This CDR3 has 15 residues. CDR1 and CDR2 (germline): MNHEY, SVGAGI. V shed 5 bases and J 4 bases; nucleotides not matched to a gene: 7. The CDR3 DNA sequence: TGTGCCAGCAGTAACCGGGACAGAAATAATGAAAAACTGTTTTTT. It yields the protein CASSNRDRNNEKLFF.

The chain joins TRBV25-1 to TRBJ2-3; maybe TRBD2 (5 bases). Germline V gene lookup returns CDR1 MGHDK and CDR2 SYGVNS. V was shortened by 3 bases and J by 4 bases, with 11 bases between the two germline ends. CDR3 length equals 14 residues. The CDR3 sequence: CASSEPRGADTQYF. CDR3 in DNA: TGTGCCAGCAGTGAGCCCCGGGGTGCAGATACGCAGTATTTT.

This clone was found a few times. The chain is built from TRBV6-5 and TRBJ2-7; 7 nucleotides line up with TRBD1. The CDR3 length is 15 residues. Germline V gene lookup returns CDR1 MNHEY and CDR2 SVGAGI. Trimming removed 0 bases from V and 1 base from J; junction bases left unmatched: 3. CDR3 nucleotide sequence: TGTGCCAGCAGTTACTCGACAGGGATGTCCTACGAGCAGTACTTC. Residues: CASSYSTGMSYEQYF.

CDR3 nucleotide sequence: TGTGCCTGGAGTCCCAGCACAGATACGCAGTATTTT. It translates to CAWSPSTDTQYF. The rearrangement links TRBV30 to TRBJ2-3, with D hard to call. The CDR3 spans 12 residues. In germline, CDR1 is GTSNPN, CDR2 SVGIG (reference sequence). Trimming cost V 2 bases and J 0 bases, with 3 bases left between them.

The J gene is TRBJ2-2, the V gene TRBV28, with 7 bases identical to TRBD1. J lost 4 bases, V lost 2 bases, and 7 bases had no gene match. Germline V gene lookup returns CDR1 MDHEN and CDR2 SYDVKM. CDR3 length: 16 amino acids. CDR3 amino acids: CASSLTDRSVTGELFF. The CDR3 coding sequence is TGTGCCAGCAGTTTAACGGACAGGTCGGTCACCGGGGAGCTGTTTTTT.

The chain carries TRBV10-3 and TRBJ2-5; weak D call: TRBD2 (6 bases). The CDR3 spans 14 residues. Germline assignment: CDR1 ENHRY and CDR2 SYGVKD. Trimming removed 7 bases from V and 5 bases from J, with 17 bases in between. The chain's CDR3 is CAIKEGQNRETQYF. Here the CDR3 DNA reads TGTGCCATCAAGGAGGGTCAGAATCGGGAGACCCAGTACTTC.

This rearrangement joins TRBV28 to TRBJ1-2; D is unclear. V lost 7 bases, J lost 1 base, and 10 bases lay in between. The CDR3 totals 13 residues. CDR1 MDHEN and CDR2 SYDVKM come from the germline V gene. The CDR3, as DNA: TGTGCCAGCACAGTAACCCTTAACTATGGCTACACCTTC. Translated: CASTVTLNYGYTF.